Detailed here is one T cell receptor (beta chain). This sample is drawn from a study of cytomegalovirus exposure and HLA in healthy donors. The PCR was carried out with 60 Vbeta primers and 13 Jbeta primers. Using immunoSEQ multiplex PCR, the repertoire was profiled, and TCRdb retains in-frame clones only, with some absent. The sample lists roughly 180,000 clones; around 74% were seen once. Germline assignment: CDR1 MGHDK and CDR2 SYGVNS. The CDR3 covers 13 residues. The trim removed 6 bases at V and 5 bases at J, leaving 4 bases unmatched. Sequencing used PBMCs. The V call is TRBV25-1, the J call TRBJ2-1, with 7 bases matching TRBD1. This sequence originates from a girl between 5 and 17 years old in good health and CMV-seropositive. DNA for the CDR3: TGTGCCAGCAGCCTACAGGGGAACAATGAGCAGTTCTTC. This gives the protein CASSLQGNNEQFF.